Detailed here is one T cell receptor beta chain. As to time point: persistent/refractory GD, antithyroid drugs over 5 years with positive TRAb. There was RNA extracted from PBMCs, and the TCR library was made from it. EDTA tubes were used for drawing 8.5 to 9 milliliters of peripheral blood. Relying on iRepertoire HTBI primers and Arm-PCR of CDR3 regions, the team built TCR beta libraries. TCRdb processed the multiplex PCR reads anew with MiXCR; each CDR3 protein has one entry. The table includes 650,000 to 700,000 distinct CDR3 sequences, 30% detected once. CDR1 MNHNS and CDR2 SASEGT come from the germline V gene. This CDR3 spans 13 amino acids. V lost 6 bases to trimming and J lost 5 bases, with 11 bases between them. This sample is drawn from a study of regulatory T cells in long-lasting Graves disease. Study-wide background: To qualify as persistent, Graves' disease required over 5 years of antithyroid drugs with positive TSH receptor antibodies.

The chain is built from TRBV6-1 and TRBJ2-4; D is perhaps TRBD1 or TRBD2 (5 bases each). Sequencing used peripheral blood mononuclear cells (PBMCs), obtained when the disease was refractory, from a patient treated with antithyroid drugs. This clonotype was obtained from a female donor with Graves disease. The CDR3 coding sequence is TGTGCCAGCAGGACTCCGGGACAAAACATTCAGTACTTC. This gives the protein CASRTPGQNIQYF.